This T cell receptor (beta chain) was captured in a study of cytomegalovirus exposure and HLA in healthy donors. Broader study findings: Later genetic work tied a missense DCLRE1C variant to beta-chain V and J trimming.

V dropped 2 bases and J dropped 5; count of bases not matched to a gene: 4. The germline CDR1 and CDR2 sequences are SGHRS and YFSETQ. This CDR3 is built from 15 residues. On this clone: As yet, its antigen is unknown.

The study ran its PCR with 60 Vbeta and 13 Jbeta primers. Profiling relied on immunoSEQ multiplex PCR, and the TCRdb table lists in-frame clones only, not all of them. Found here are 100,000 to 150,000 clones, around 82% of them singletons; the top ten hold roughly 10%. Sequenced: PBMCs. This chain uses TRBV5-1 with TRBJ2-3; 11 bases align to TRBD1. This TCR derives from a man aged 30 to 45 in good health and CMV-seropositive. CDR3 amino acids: CASSFGDRGGDTQYF. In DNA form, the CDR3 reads TGCGCCAGCAGCTTCGGGGACAGGGGGGGAGATACGCAGTATTTT.